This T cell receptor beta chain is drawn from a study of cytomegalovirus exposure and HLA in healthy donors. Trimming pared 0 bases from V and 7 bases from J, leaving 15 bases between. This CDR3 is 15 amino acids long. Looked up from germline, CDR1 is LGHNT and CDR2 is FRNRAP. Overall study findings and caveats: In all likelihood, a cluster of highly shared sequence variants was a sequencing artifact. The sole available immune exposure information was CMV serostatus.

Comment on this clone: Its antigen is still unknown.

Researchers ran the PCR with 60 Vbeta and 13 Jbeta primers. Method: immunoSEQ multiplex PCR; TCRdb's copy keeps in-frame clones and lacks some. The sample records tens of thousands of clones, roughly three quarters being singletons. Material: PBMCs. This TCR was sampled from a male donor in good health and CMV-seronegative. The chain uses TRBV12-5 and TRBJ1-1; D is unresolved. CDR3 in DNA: TGTGCTAGTGGTTTGGTACGAAGCGAGCTCCATGAAGCTTTCTTT. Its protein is CASGLVRSELHEAFF. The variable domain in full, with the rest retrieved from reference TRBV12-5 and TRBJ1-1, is DARVTQTPRHKVTEMGQEVTMRCQPILGHNTVFWYRQTMMQGLELLAYFRNRAPLDDSGMPKDRFSAEMPDATLATLKIQPSEPRDSAVYFCASGLVRSELHEAFFGQGTRLTVV.